This T cell receptor (beta chain) originates from a study of radiotherapy plus CTLA-4 blockade in lung cancer. Using immunoSEQ multiplex PCR, the repertoire was profiled, and TCRdb retains in-frame clones only, with some absent. The sample shows some 110,000 clones, roughly 80% of them seen only once. The sequence derives from a human donor with non-small cell lung cancer that progressed on radiotherapy plus ipilimumab. Some clones in this sample may be carry-over from other donors' samples. Sequenced here: peripheral blood, sampled from a patient treated with radiotherapy plus ipilimumab.

CDR3 nucleotide sequence: TGTGCCAGCAGCGCCCCAGGGACAGGAGTTTCACCCCTCCACTTT. Its translation is CASSAPGTGVSPLHF. The chain uses TRBV7-2 and TRBJ1-6, with 8 bases fitting TRBD1. There are 15 residues in the CDR3. Germline V gene sequence: CDR1 SGHTA, CDR2 FQGNSA. The J segment lost 9 bases and the V segment lost 5 bases, leaving 9 bases of the junction unmatched.